This T cell receptor (beta chain) is from a study of identical twins. Study conclusions and caveats: Sequences that were beta out-of-frame showed weaker excess twin sharing. Cross-sectional statistics underpinned the conclusions; the same donors were not followed.

A universal primer site was incorporated via template switching, and the cDNA contained unique molecular identifiers. TCRdb re-analysed the 5' RACE reads in MiXCR, keeping a single row per CDR3 protein. The table has around 250,000 distinct CDR3 sequences, about 8% seen once; the top ten hold less than 4%. Germline lookup yields CDR1 LGHDT and CDR2 YNNKEL (reference sequence). With 4 bases clipped from V and 4 bases from J, the junction kept 12 bases outside the gene matches. The CDR3 extends over 17 amino acids. On this clonotype: Its antigen is unidentified.

This sample also belongs to another study, concerning yellow fever vaccine responses in identical twins.

The chain uses TRBV3-1 and TRBJ2-5, with 10 bases lining up with TRBD2. The source of this sequence is a woman between 18 and 29 years old in good health. Input material: CD8+ T cells sorted from blood. CDR3 loop: CASSRTSGIGLRETQYF. The CDR3, as DNA: TGTGCCAGCAGCCGAACTAGCGGGATCGGGTTACGAGAGACCCAGTACTTC.